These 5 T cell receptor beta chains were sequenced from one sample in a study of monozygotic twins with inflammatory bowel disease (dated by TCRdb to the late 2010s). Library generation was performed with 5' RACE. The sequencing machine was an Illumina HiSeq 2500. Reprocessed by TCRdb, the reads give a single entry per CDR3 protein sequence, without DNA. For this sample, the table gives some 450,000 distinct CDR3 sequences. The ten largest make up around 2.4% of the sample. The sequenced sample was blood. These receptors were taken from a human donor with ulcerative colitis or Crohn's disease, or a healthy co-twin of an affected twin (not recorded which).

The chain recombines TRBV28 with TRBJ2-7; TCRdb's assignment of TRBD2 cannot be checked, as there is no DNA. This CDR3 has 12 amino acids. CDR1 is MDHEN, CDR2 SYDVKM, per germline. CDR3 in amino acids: CASRSGGPEQYF.

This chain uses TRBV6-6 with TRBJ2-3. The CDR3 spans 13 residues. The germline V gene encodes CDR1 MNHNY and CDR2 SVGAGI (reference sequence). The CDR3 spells CASSYPGTDTQYF.

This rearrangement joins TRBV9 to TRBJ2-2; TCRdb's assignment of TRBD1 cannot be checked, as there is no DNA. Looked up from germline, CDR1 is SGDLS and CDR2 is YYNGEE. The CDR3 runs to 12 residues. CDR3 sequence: CASQGGAGELFF.

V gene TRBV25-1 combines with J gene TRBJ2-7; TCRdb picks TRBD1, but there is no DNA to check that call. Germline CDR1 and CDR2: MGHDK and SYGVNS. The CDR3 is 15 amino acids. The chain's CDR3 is CASSTRGGGTYEQYF.

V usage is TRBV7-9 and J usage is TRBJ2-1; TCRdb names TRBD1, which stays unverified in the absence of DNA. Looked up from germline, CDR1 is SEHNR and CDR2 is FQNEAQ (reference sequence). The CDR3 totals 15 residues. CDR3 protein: CASSKLPDSLNEQFF.